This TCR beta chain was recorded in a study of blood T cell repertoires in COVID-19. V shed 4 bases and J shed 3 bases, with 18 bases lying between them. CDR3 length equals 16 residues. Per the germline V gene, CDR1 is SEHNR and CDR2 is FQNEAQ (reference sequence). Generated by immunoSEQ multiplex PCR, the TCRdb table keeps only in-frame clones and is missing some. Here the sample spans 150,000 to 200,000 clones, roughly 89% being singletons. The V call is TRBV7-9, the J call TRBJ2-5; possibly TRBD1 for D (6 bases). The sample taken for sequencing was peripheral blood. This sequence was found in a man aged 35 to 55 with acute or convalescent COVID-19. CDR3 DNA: TGTGCCAGCAGCTCCCAATTGGACAGTAGTAAAGAGACCCAGTACTTC. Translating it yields CASSSQLDSSKETQYF. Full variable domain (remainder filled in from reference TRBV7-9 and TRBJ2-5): DTGVSQNPRHKITKRGQNVTFRCDPISEHNRLYWYRQTLGQGPEFLTYFQNEAQLEKSRLLSDRFSAERPKGSFSTLEIQRTEQGDSAMYLCASSSQLDSSKETQYFGPGTRLLVL.